This T cell receptor beta chain was sequenced during a study of T-cell reconstitution after alpha-beta-depleted transplantation in children. Germline V CDR1 and CDR2: LGHNA, YSLEER. V lost 1 base and J 5 bases, leaving 8 bases between the germline ends. CDR3 length equals 14 residues. For TCRbeta, the library was prepared with unique molecular identifiers. TCRdb re-derived calls from the PCR reads in MiXCR, one entry per CDR3 protein. The repertoire holds around 680,000 distinct CDR3 sequences, with 16% as singletons. In this sample, this clonotype turned up a few times. The V call is TRBV4-3, the J call TRBJ2-2, with D unclear. The sequence was collected from a human donor who donated a stem cell graft to a child with acute myeloid leukemia. The material sequenced was PBMCs from the stem cell graft donor, taken from the stem cell graft. Written as DNA, the CDR3 is TGCGCCAGCAGCCAAGTCAGGACGACCGGGGAGCTGTTTTTT. Translating gives CASSQVRTTGELFF.